A selection of T cell receptor beta chains follows, all from one sample in a study of blood T cell repertoires in COVID-19. Sequenced by immunoSEQ multiplex PCR; TCRdb stores in-frame clones only, minus some. The data contain some 220,000 clones, about 82% of them singletons. The sample was peripheral blood. The receptor set was obtained from an older woman with COVID-19, enrolled during active disease. CDR3s include the opening cysteine and the closing phenylalanine or tryptophan. The D gene is left open where the match is weak. Only some rows state a clone size, as once, few, many or a class for expanded clones.

D gene | J gene | V gene | clone size | CDR3 protein | CDR3 DNA
TRBD1 | TRBJ2-6 | TRBV6-5 | NA | CASRGTGTGANVLTF | TGTGCCAGCAGGGGGACAGGGACTGGGGCCAACGTCCTGACTTTC
NA | TRBJ2-7 | TRBV30 | NA | CAWSVTYEQYF | TGTGCCTGGAGTGTTACCTACGAGCAGTACTTC
NA | TRBJ2-2 | TRBV4-3 | NA | CASSQDRSPGPGAGELFF | TGCGCCAGCAGCCAAGATCGCAGCCCGGGCCCGGGGGCCGGGGAGCTGTTTTTT
TRBD1 | TRBJ1-1 | TRBV7-2 | NA | CASSLTRDRGSGNTEAFF | TGTGCCAGCAGCTTGACCCGGGACAGGGGGTCGGGGAACACTGAAGCTTTCTTT
NA | TRBJ1-3 | TRBV18 | NA | CASSPGQAGNTIYF | TGTGCCAGCTCACCCGGCCAGGCTGGAAACACCATATATTTT
NA | TRBJ1-5 | TRBV6-2/TRBV6-3 | NA | CASSYFPRSNQPQHF | TGTGCCAGCAGTTACTTCCCCAGGAGCAATCAGCCCCAGCATTTT
NA | TRBJ2-7 | TRBV7-2 | NA | CASSLVAAGFFSYEQYF | TGTGCCAGCAGCTTAGTCGCAGCGGGTTTCTTCTCCTACGAGCAGTACTTC
NA | TRBJ2-2 | TRBV2 | NA | CASLLVSTGELFF | TGTGCCAGCTTGCTGGTCAGCACCGGGGAGCTGTTTTTT
NA | TRBJ1-6 | TRBV27 | NA | CASRPSQGKNSPLHF | TGTGCCAGCCGTCCTTCACAGGGTAAAAATTCACCCCTCCACTTT
TRBD1 | TRBJ1-3 | TRBV6-5 | NA | CASRKTGEGNTIYF | TGTGCCAGCAGAAAGACAGGGGAAGGAAACACCATATATTTT
NA | TRBJ2-5 | TRBV7-6 | once | CASSHQRGQETQYF | TGTGCCAGCAGTCATCAAAGGGGGCAAGAGACCCAGTACTTC
NA | TRBJ2-7 | TRBV5-1 | NA | CASSPPSPYEQYF | TGCGCCAGCAGCCCCCCTAGTCCCTACGAGCAGTACTTC
NA | TRBJ1-4 | TRBV18 | once | CASSSREAANEKLFF | TGTGCCAGCTCTTCTCGAGAAGCGGCTAATGAAAAACTGTTTTTT
NA | TRBJ1-4 | TRBV30 | NA | CAWRGGGLTNEKLFF | TGTGCCTGGAGAGGGGGGGGGCTTACTAATGAAAAACTGTTTTTT
TRBD1 | TRBJ2-6 | TRBV7-9 | few | CASSSGQNSGANVLTF | TGTGCCAGCAGCTCGGGACAGAACTCTGGGGCCAACGTCCTGACTTTC
NA | TRBJ1-2 | TRBV7-2 | NA | CASRMGGGSSGYGYTF | TGTGCCAGCAGGATGGGTGGGGGGTCTTCGGGCTATGGCTACACCTTC
NA | TRBJ2-7 | TRBV7-2 | NA | CASSSVGDYEQYF | TGTGCCAGCAGCTCCGTCGGAGACTACGAGCAGTACTTC
TRBD1 | TRBJ1-1 | TRBV5-4 | NA | CASSTRQGAQTEAFF | TGTGCCAGCAGCACAAGACAGGGGGCGCAAACTGAAGCTTTCTTT
TRBD2 | TRBJ2-1 | TRBV7-9 | NA | CASRSGLAGAHEQFF | TGTGCCAGCAGGTCGGGACTAGCGGGAGCTCATGAGCAGTTCTTC
NA | TRBJ1-5 | TRBV6-2/TRBV6-3 | NA | CASSRKTVGGISNQPQHF | TGTGCCAGCAGCCGTAAGACCGTAGGAGGAATTAGCAATCAGCCCCAGCATTTT
NA | TRBJ2-3 | TRBV24-1 | NA | CATAGSTPDTQYF | TGTGCCACGGCAGGGTCAACCCCAGATACGCAGTATTTT
TRBD1 | TRBJ2-7 | TRBV7-9 | NA | CASSLAQTGGTYEQYF | TGTGCCAGCAGCTTGGCCCAGACAGGGGGCACGTACGAGCAGTACTTC